What follows are 32 T cell receptor beta chains derived from one specimen sequenced in a study of T cell responses to AZD1222 COVID-19 vaccine. TCRdb's table, derived via immunoSEQ multiplex PCR, lists solely in-frame clones and lacks some. Of about 120,000 clones listed, around 90% were seen once; the top ten hold roughly 8.9%. The sequenced sample was peripheral blood, obtained on day 0 of AZD1222 vaccination. Receptors originate from an adult in good health.

The V gene is TRBV6-4, the J gene TRBJ2-1; TRBD2 matches at 12 bases. J was trimmed by 5 bases and V by 6 bases; bases with no gene match: 5. The CDR3 has 15 residues. In germline, CDR1 is MRHNA, CDR2 SNTAGT. CDR3 sequence reads: CASSQGLAGHNEQFF. As DNA, the CDR3 is TGTGCCAGCAGCCAAGGACTAGCGGGACACAATGAGCAGTTCTTC.

This clone was seen a handful of times. The sample carries other DNA sequences with the same CDR3. The genes are TRBV11-2 and TRBJ2-2, with TRBD2 matching 9 bases. V gave up 3 bases and J gave up 7 bases; unmatched junction bases: 12. Germline CDR1 is SGHAT and CDR2 is FQNNGV. The CDR3 is 17 residues long. CDR3: CASSFGAGGPGIGELFF. The CDR3 nucleotides are TGTGCCAGCAGCTTCGGGGCGGGAGGGCCCGGGATCGGGGAGCTGTTTTTT. Filled out from reference TRBV11-2 and TRBJ2-2, the complete variable domain reads EAGVAQSPRYKIIEKRQSVAFWCNPISGHATLYWYQQILGQGPKLLIQFQNNGVVDDSQLPKDRFSAERLKGVDSTLKIQPAKLEDSAVYLCASSFGAGGPGIGELFFGEGSRLTVL.

This sequence joins TRBV6-5 and TRBJ1-5, with 9 bases fitting TRBD1. The junction had 1 base not matched to a gene; V was cut back by 5 bases and J by 2 bases. The CDR3 sequence is 14 residues long. Germline V gives CDR1 MNHEY, CDR2 SVGAGI. CDR3 bases: TGTGCCAGCAGTACAGGGGGCGGCAATCAGCCCCAGCATTTT. Amino acids: CASSTGGGNQPQHF.

CDR3: CASSPTSGGGYEQYF. The CDR3 nucleotides are TGTGCCAGCTCACCCACTAGCGGAGGAGGCTACGAGCAGTACTTC. The gene calls are TRBV18 and TRBJ2-7; 8 nucleotides line up with TRBD2. CDR1 is KGHSH and CDR2 is LQKENI in the germline V gene. The CDR3 consists of 15 residues. V lost 3 bases to trimming and J lost 3 bases; unmatched junction nucleotides: 7.

This rearrangement joins TRBV6-5 to TRBJ2-1; 8 nucleotides match TRBD2. V was pared by 6 bases and J by 0 bases, with 4 bases of the junction left unmatched. CDR1 MNHEY and CDR2 SVGAGI come from the germline V gene. The CDR3 is 15 residues long. DNA of the CDR3: TGTGCCAGCAGATACAGCGGGAGCTCCTACAATGAGCAGTTCTTC. Translating it yields CASRYSGSSYNEQFF.

The J gene is TRBJ1-1, the V gene TRBV2; 7 nucleotides agree with TRBD1. The V gene end was trimmed by 1 base and the J gene end by 5 bases; junction bases not matched to a gene: 4. The CDR3 runs to 14 residues. The germline CDR1 and CDR2 sequences are SNHLY and FYNNEI. CDR3 nucleotides: TGTGCCAGCAGTGAAGAGGCAGGGGGGACTGAAGCTTTCTTT. Translation gives CASSEEAGGTEAFF.

This sequence joins TRBV6-6 and TRBJ1-1; D possibly corresponds to TRBD1 (5 bases). The CDR3 is made up of 13 amino acids. V was clipped by 5 bases and J by 4 bases, with 11 bases between them. CDR1 and CDR2 (germline): MNHNY, SVGAGI (reference sequence). The CDR3 DNA follows: TGTGCCAGCAGTAATCAGGGTGCCACTGAAGCTTTCTTT. Its protein is CASSNQGATEAFF.

This chain uses TRBV7-8 with TRBJ1-2; D not resolved. This CDR3 has 13 amino acids. V dropped 2 bases and J dropped 4 bases, with 8 bases sitting between them. The germline V gene encodes CDR1 SGHVS and CDR2 FQNEAQ. The CDR3 here is CASSLQLSYGYTF. For the CDR3, the DNA is TGTGCCAGCAGCTTACAATTGAGCTATGGCTACACCTTC.

The chain has TRBV3-1 (or the pseudogene TRBV3-2) and TRBJ2-7, with 9 bases lining up with TRBD2. V lost 1 base and J lost 6; bases outside the gene matches: 7. The CDR3 extends over 15 amino acids. Germline V gene data show CDR1 as LGHDT and CDR2 as YNNKEL (reference sequence). CDR3 protein: CASSQVQLAGSEQYF. The DNA for the CDR3 is TGTGCCAGCAGCCAAGTTCAACTAGCGGGTTCCGAGCAGTACTTC.

The chain carries TRBV5-4 and TRBJ2-7, with 11 bases lining up with TRBD1. Germline V gene sequence: CDR1 SGHNT, CDR2 YYREEE (reference sequence). The CDR3 extends over 15 amino acids. V lost 4 bases to trimming and J lost 1 base; unmatched junction nucleotides: 4. CDR3 in amino acids: CASSPDRGLSYEQYF. The CDR3 DNA sequence: TGTGCCAGCAGCCCGGACAGGGGGCTATCCTACGAGCAGTACTTC.

Concerning this clone: The same CDR3 is also encoded by other DNA sequences in this sample. The gene calls are TRBV28 and TRBJ1-6; D ambiguous. Germline V gene sequence: CDR1 MDHEN, CDR2 SYDVKM. Trimming removed 2 bases at V and 7 bases at J, with 0 bases between. The CDR3 is made up of 11 amino acids. The CDR3 DNA follows: TGTGCCAGCAGTTTAAATTCACCCCTCCACTTT. As protein: CASSLNSPLHF.

This clone was observed once. The chain uses TRBV19 and TRBJ2-3; maybe TRBD1 (5 bases). The germline CDR1 and CDR2 sequences are LNHDA and SQIVND (reference sequence). CDR3 length equals 15 residues. With 3 bases removed from V and 3 bases from J, the gap between germline ends came to 13 bases. For the CDR3, the DNA is TGTGCCAGTAGTATTGGCCCCGCAGGGACAGATACGCAGTATTTT. Translation: CASSIGPAGTDTQYF.

J is TRBJ2-1 and V is TRBV9; D may match TRBD1 or TRBD2 (5 bases each). CDR1 is SGDLS, CDR2 YYNGEE, per germline. V was shortened by 0 bases and J by 0 bases, with 13 bases between the two germline ends. The CDR3 has 17 amino acids. The CDR3, as DNA: TGTGCCAGCAGCGTAGCCCTCGGGACCCGCTCCTACAATGAGCAGTTCTTC. It encodes CASSVALGTRSYNEQFF.

The genes are TRBV7-9 and TRBJ1-1; D is possibly TRBD1 (6 bases). V shed 6 bases and J shed 1 base, with 9 bases lying between them. The V gene's germline CDR1 is SEHNR and CDR2 FQNEAQ (reference sequence). This CDR3 spans 13 amino acids. CDR3 residues: CASRWTANTEAFF. The CDR3 region has the DNA TGTGCCAGCAGGTGGACAGCGAACACTGAAGCTTTCTTT.

The chain couples TRBV30 to TRBJ2-2; 7 bases are shared with TRBD1. Trimming at V came to 2 bases and at J to 0 bases, leaving 6 bases not matched to a gene. Germline CDR1 and CDR2: GTSNPN and SVGIG (reference sequence). CDR3 length: 16 amino acids. CDR3 nucleotides: TGTGCCTGGAGTCGGATGGGACAGCCGAACACCGGGGAGCTGTTTTTT. It yields the protein CAWSRMGQPNTGELFF.

This sequence joins TRBV7-3 and TRBJ2-7; TRBD2 matches 10 bases. Trimming cost V 2 bases and J 2 bases; bases outside gene matches: 3. There are 15 residues in the CDR3. Germline V gene sequence: CDR1 SGHTA, CDR2 FQGTGA. The CDR3 is CASSLATSGTYEQYF. The CDR3 DNA follows: TGTGCCAGCAGCTTAGCCACTAGCGGGACCTACGAGCAGTACTTC.

The chain couples TRBV11-2 to TRBJ1-1, with a possible D match to TRBD1 (6 bases). The CDR3 extends over 15 amino acids. The germline V gene has CDR1 SGHAT and CDR2 FQNNGV. Trimming removed 2 bases at V and 2 bases at J, with 12 bases between. Here the CDR3 reads CASSLFAGGNTEAFF. CDR3 nucleotide sequence: TGTGCCAGCAGCTTATTTGCCGGGGGCAACACTGAAGCTTTCTTT.

V and J are TRBV7-9 and TRBJ2-7; TRBD2 matches at 9 bases. The ends lost 5 bases at V and 2 bases at J; junction bases unmatched: 4. Germline V gives CDR1 SEHNR, CDR2 FQNEAQ (reference sequence). This CDR3 has 14 amino acids. The CDR3 spells CASSVTSGTYEQYF. For the CDR3, the DNA is TGTGCCAGCAGCGTGACTAGCGGAACCTACGAGCAGTACTTC.

The chain employs TRBV15 and TRBJ2-7, with 10 bases matching TRBD2. Germline V lookup: CDR1 LNHNV, CDR2 YYDKDF (reference sequence). The V gene end was trimmed by 2 bases and the J gene end by 2 bases; junction bases not matched to a gene: 0. The CDR3 spans 14 residues. CDR3 region: CATSRLAGAYEQYF. The CDR3 DNA reads as TGTGCCACCAGCAGACTAGCGGGGGCCTACGAGCAGTACTTC.

V and J are TRBV6-5 and TRBJ1-4; perhaps TRBD1 as D (6 bases). Trimming took off 8 bases at V and 2 bases at J, with 12 bases between the two ends. Germline V gives CDR1 MNHEY, CDR2 SVGAGI. CDR3 length equals 14 residues. CDR3 residues: CASEQGSTNEKLFF. In DNA, the CDR3 is TGTGCCAGCGAACAGGGATCGACTAATGAAAAACTGTTTTTT.

The rearrangement links TRBV6-5 to TRBJ2-7, with TRBD1 matching over 9 bases. In germline, CDR1 is MNHEY, CDR2 SVGAGI. The CDR3 runs to 12 residues. Trimming took 7 bases from V and 4 from J; bases not matched to a gene: 2. CDR3 coding DNA: TGTGCCAGCAAGGGGACAGGGTACGAGCAGTACTTC. Protein: CASKGTGYEQYF.

This clone is classed as medium-sized. The chain uses TRBV5-1 and TRBJ1-1; D unclear. The CDR3 consists of 16 residues. V lost 3 bases to trimming and J lost 0 bases, with 15 bases between them. Germline-derived CDR1 and CDR2 are SGHRS and YFSETQ. CDR3 coding DNA: TGCGCCAGCAGCTCTGGATCGTACAGTCTGAACACTGAAGCTTTCTTT. Amino acids: CASSSGSYSLNTEAFF.

This clone was seen a handful of times. The rearrangement joins TRBV21-1 to TRBJ2-7; the table's D call TRBD1 went unverified against the DNA. TRBV21-1 is a known pseudogene. The CDR3 consists of 18 residues. The CDR3 region is CASSMSKGRQEEHYEQYF. The DNA for the CDR3 is TGTGCCAGCAGCATGTCAAAGGGGAGACAGGAGGAGCACTACGAGCAGTACTTC.

The V gene is TRBV24-1, the J gene TRBJ2-1; TRBD2 matches 10 bases. The CDR3 is 15 residues long. J lost 5 bases, V lost 3 bases, and 3 bases had no gene match. Per the germline V gene, CDR1 is KGHDR and CDR2 is SFDVKD. This CDR3 is CATSDRTSGHNEQFF. The CDR3 DNA reads TGTGCCACCAGTGATCGGACTAGCGGACACAATGAGCAGTTCTTC.

The chain links TRBV6-5 to TRBJ2-7; possible D gene TRBD1, 5 bases. The CDR3 length is 13 residues. Germline loops: CDR1 MNHEY, CDR2 SVGAGI. V shed 6 bases and J shed 1 base, with 10 bases lying between them. DNA for the CDR3: TGTGCCAGCAGGCTCAGGGATTCCTACGAGCAGTACTTC. Translated, it gives CASRLRDSYEQYF.

The gene calls are TRBV7-8 and TRBJ2-5; 11 bases agree with TRBD2. Unmatched junction bases numbered 12, after V lost 3 bases and J lost 3 bases. The CDR3 loop spans 18 amino acids. The V gene's germline CDR1 is SGHVS and CDR2 FQNEAQ. The CDR3 DNA follows: TGTGCCAGCAGCTTCCCCTTAGCGGGGGGGTTTGGAGAAGAGACCCAGTACTTC. This gives the protein CASSFPLAGGFGEETQYF.

The chain employs TRBV5-1 and TRBJ1-1, with no clear D. Per the germline V gene, CDR1 is SGHRS and CDR2 is YFSETQ. V was trimmed by 2 bases and J by 1 base, leaving 9 bases between them. This CDR3 has 14 residues. The CDR3 here is CASSFGRPNTEAFF. CDR3 bases: TGCGCCAGCAGCTTCGGACGGCCGAACACTGAAGCTTTCTTT.

The chain links TRBV18 to TRBJ1-1; 7 nucleotides match TRBD1. The CDR3 has 14 residues. V lost 5 bases to trimming and J lost 8 bases; unmatched junction nucleotides: 11. Germline V gene data show CDR1 as KGHSH and CDR2 as LQKENI. CDR3 DNA: TGTGCCAGCTCAAAGCTCGACAGGGCCGAGGAAGCTTTCTTT. It is translated as CASSKLDRAEEAFF.

The genes are TRBV10-3 and TRBJ1-3; D is unresolved. V lost 5 bases, J lost 0 bases, and 11 bases lay in between. Germline CDR1 is ENHRY and CDR2 is SYGVKD. This CDR3 region has 15 residues. CDR3 nucleotide sequence: TGTGCCATCAGTCAGAGGGAATCCTCTGGAAACACCATATATTTT. Its translation: CAISQRESSGNTIYF.

The chain combines TRBV6-4 with TRBJ2-6, with no clear D. V was clipped by 3 bases and J by 1 base, with 4 bases between them. The CDR3 covers 14 residues. Germline V gene sequence: CDR1 MRHNA, CDR2 SNTAGT. DNA of the CDR3: TGTGCCAGCAGTGATTTGTCTGGGGCCAACGTCCTGACTTTC. Encoded protein: CASSDLSGANVLTF.

The chain couples TRBV29-1 to TRBJ1-2; D call uncertain. Germline-derived CDR1 and CDR2 are SQVTM and ANQGSEA. The CDR3 runs to 11 residues. V shed 6 bases and J shed 2 bases, with 7 bases lying between them. The CDR3 nucleotides read TGCAGCGTAAGATTAAACTATGGCTACACCTTC. Its translation is CSVRLNYGYTF.

The rearrangement links TRBV18 to TRBJ2-7; 7 bases align to TRBD1. V dropped 6 bases and J dropped 1; count of bases not matched to a gene: 9. CDR1 and CDR2 (germline): KGHSH, LQKENI. The CDR3 runs 15 residues. CDR3 nucleotides: TGTGCCAGCTCGCCGACAGGGACCGTGTCCTACGAGCAGTACTTC. Its protein is CASSPTGTVSYEQYF.